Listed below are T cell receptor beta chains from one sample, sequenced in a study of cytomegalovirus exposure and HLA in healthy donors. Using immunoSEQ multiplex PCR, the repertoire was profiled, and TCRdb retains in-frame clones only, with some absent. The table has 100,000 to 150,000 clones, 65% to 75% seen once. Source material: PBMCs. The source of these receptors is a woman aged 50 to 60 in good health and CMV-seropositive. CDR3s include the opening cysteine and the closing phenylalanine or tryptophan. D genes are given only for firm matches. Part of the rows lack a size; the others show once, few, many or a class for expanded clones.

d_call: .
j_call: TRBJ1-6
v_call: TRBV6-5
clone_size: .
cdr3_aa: CASGMTSSPLHF
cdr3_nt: TGTGCCAGCGGTATGACATCTTCACCCCTCCACTTT

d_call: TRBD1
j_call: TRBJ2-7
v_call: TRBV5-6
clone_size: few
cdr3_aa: CASSWIDRDSYEQYF
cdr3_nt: TGTGCCAGCAGCTGGATCGACAGGGACTCCTACGAGCAGTACTTC

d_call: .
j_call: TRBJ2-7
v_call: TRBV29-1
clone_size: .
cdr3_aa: CSVETQSAGGDGGLFYEQYF
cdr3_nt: TGCAGCGTTGAAACTCAATCCGCAGGGGGTGACGGAGGGCTATTCTACGAGCAGTACTTC

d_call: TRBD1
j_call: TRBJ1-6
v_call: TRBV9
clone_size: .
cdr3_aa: CASSEGTGGSPLHF
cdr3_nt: TGTGCCAGCAGCGAGGGGACAGGGGGTTCACCCCTCCACTTT

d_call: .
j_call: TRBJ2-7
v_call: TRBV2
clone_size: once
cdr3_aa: CASSDRANYEQYF
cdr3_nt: TGTGCCAGCAGTGACAGGGCAAACTACGAGCAGTACTTC

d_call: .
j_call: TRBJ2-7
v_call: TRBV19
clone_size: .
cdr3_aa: CASSQAPTGRQYF
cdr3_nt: TGTGCCAGTAGTCAGGCACCGACAGGCCGGCAGTACTTC

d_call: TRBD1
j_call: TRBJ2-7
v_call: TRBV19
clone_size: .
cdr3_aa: CASSPGQTASYEQYF
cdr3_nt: TGTGCCAGTAGTCCGGGACAGACGGCCTCCTACGAGCAGTACTTC

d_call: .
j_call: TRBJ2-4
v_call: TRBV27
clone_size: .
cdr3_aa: CASSSFWDTLARKNIQYF
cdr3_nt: TGTGCCAGCAGCTCATTCTGGGACACTCTCGCCCGCAAAAACATTCAGTACTTC

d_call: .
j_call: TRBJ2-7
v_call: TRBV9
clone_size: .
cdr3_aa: CASSGGDSSYEQYF
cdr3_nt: TGTGCCAGCAGCGGGGGGGACAGTTCCTACGAGCAGTACTTC

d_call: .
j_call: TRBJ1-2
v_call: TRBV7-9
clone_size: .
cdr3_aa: CASSLTGNTNYGYTF
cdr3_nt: TGTGCCAGCAGCTTAACAGGAAACACTAACTATGGCTACACCTTC